The rows below give T cell receptor beta chains drawn from one sample of a study of siplizumab effects on memory and regulatory T cells. Measured with immunoSEQ multiplex PCR; TCRdb has only the in-frame clones, and not every one. The sample contains around 65,000 clones, around 80% of which appear only once. Sequenced material: memory CD4+ T cells sorted from blood. These receptors were obtained from a human donor in good health. The CDR3 runs from the conserved cysteine through the conserved F or W. The order of the fields is V gene, clone size, D gene, J gene, CDR3 DNA, CDR3 protein. The D gene is left open where the match is weak. The listing skips clone size in some rows; elsewhere it reads once, few, many or a size class.

v_gene: TRBV29-1
abundance: NA
d_gene: TRBD1
j_gene: TRBJ1-1
CDR3nt: TGCAGCGTTCGACAGGGGGCTGAAGCTTTCTTT
CDR3aa: CSVRQGAEAFF

v_gene: TRBV5-4
abundance: NA
d_gene: NA
j_gene: TRBJ1-1
CDR3nt: TGCGCCAGCAGCCAAGCGGGGGACACTGAAGCTTTCTTT
CDR3aa: CASSQAGDTEAFF

v_gene: TRBV18
abundance: NA
d_gene: NA
j_gene: TRBJ1-5
CDR3nt: TGTGCCAGCTCACCGGACAACTATCAACAGCCCCAGCATTTT
CDR3aa: CASSPDNYQQPQHF

v_gene: TRBV28
abundance: NA
d_gene: TRBD2
j_gene: TRBJ2-7
CDR3nt: TGTGCCAGCTCGGGACTAGTCTACGAGCAGTACTTC
CDR3aa: CASSGLVYEQYF

v_gene: TRBV12-5
abundance: few
d_gene: TRBD1
j_gene: TRBJ1-1
CDR3nt: TGTGCTAGTGGCTCCAAAGGACAGGGGGGGATGAACACTGAAGCTTTCTTT
CDR3aa: CASGSKGQGGMNTEAFF

v_gene: TRBV7-2
abundance: NA
d_gene: NA
j_gene: TRBJ2-1
CDR3nt: TGTGCCAGCAGCTTAGCGCGGCAGACTTACAATGAGCAGTTCTTC
CDR3aa: CASSLARQTYNEQFF

v_gene: TRBV18
abundance: NA
d_gene: NA
j_gene: TRBJ1-2
CDR3nt: TGTGCCAGCTCACCTGTCGGGGGCCCTGTCGGCTATGGCTACACCTTC
CDR3aa: CASSPVGGPVGYGYTF

v_gene: TRBV11-3
abundance: NA
d_gene: TRBD2
j_gene: TRBJ2-1
CDR3nt: TGTGCCAGCAGCGGATTAGCGGGGGGCAATAATGAGCAGTTCTTC
CDR3aa: CASSGLAGGNNEQFF

v_gene: TRBV9
abundance: NA
d_gene: TRBD2
j_gene: TRBJ2-7
CDR3nt: TGTGCCAGCAGCACCGGAAGGACTAGCTACGAGCAGTACTTC
CDR3aa: CASSTGRTSYEQYF

v_gene: TRBV27
abundance: NA
d_gene: NA
j_gene: TRBJ1-6
CDR3nt: TGTGCCAGCACCCGGGGTATCCGGGAAGTGGGTTCACCCCTCCACTTT
CDR3aa: CASTRGIREVGSPLHF

v_gene: TRBV6-5
abundance: NA
d_gene: TRBD1
j_gene: TRBJ2-7
CDR3nt: TGTGCCAGCAGAAGGACAGGGGGGAACGAGCAGTACTTC
CDR3aa: CASRRTGGNEQYF

v_gene: TRBV27
abundance: NA
d_gene: TRBD1
j_gene: TRBJ1-2
CDR3nt: TGTGCCAGCAGTCCGCACGGGACAGGTATATATGGCTACACCTTC
CDR3aa: CASSPHGTGIYGYTF

v_gene: TRBV6-1
abundance: few
d_gene: NA
j_gene: TRBJ2-5
CDR3nt: TGTGCCAGCAGTGAACATGTTCAGCGCGAGACCCAGTACTTC
CDR3aa: CASSEHVQRETQYF

v_gene: TRBV5-4
abundance: NA
d_gene: NA
j_gene: TRBJ1-1
CDR3nt: TGTGCCAGCAGCTTGGGCGCACTCATGGTCATGAACACTGAAGCTTTCTTT
CDR3aa: CASSLGALMVMNTEAFF

v_gene: TRBV5-6
abundance: NA
d_gene: NA
j_gene: TRBJ1-5
CDR3nt: TGTGCCAGCAGCTTGGTAAGGGTACAGGACAATCAGCCCCAGCATTTT
CDR3aa: CASSLVRVQDNQPQHF

v_gene: TRBV9
abundance: NA
d_gene: NA
j_gene: TRBJ1-1
CDR3nt: TGTGCCAGCAGCGACCGACACGGTTTGAACACTGAAGCTTTCTTT
CDR3aa: CASSDRHGLNTEAFF

v_gene: TRBV5-1
abundance: NA
d_gene: TRBD2
j_gene: TRBJ2-3
CDR3nt: TGCGCCAGCAGCTTGGGACTAGCGGGCTCTCCGGGGAAAGATACGCAGTATTTT
CDR3aa: CASSLGLAGSPGKDTQYF

v_gene: TRBV27
abundance: NA
d_gene: TRBD1
j_gene: TRBJ1-2
CDR3nt: TGTGCCAGCAGTAGGGCAGGGGGCGACTATGGCTACACCTTC
CDR3aa: CASSRAGGDYGYTF

v_gene: TRBV20-1
abundance: NA
d_gene: NA
j_gene: TRBJ1-3
CDR3nt: TGCAGTGCTAAAGGAGGAAACACCATATATTTT
CDR3aa: CSAKGGNTIYF

v_gene: TRBV28
abundance: NA
d_gene: NA
j_gene: TRBJ1-2
CDR3nt: TGTGCCAGCAGTTTATCCAGTCTTTATGGCTACACCTTC
CDR3aa: CASSLSSLYGYTF

v_gene: TRBV7-6
abundance: once
d_gene: TRBD2
j_gene: TRBJ2-7
CDR3nt: TGTGCCAGCAGCCAGACTAGCGGAGTCTTAGAGCAGTACTTC
CDR3aa: CASSQTSGVLEQYF

v_gene: TRBV30
abundance: NA
d_gene: NA
j_gene: TRBJ2-7
CDR3nt: TGTGCCTGGAGTCCAACGACTAGTTTCCGCGGGATCTACGAGCAGTACTTC
CDR3aa: CAWSPTTSFRGIYEQYF

v_gene: TRBV12-5
abundance: NA
d_gene: NA
j_gene: TRBJ2-7
CDR3nt: TGTGCTAGTGGTTTGGATGTGAAGGACGAGCAGTACTTC
CDR3aa: CASGLDVKDEQYF

v_gene: TRBV7-9
abundance: NA
d_gene: NA
j_gene: TRBJ1-2
CDR3nt: TGTGCCAGCAGCTTATGGGGACTTACGCGGTATGGCTACACCTTC
CDR3aa: CASSLWGLTRYGYTF

v_gene: TRBV7-5
abundance: NA
d_gene: NA
j_gene: TRBJ1-2
CDR3nt: TGTGTCAGAAGCACAACTAGGACAGGGAACTATGGCTACACCTTC
CDR3aa: CVRSTTRTGNYGYTF

v_gene: TRBV10-3
abundance: NA
d_gene: NA
j_gene: TRBJ1-2
CDR3nt: TGTGCCATCAGTGATTCGGGAGGGAGGTCGAACTATGGCTACACCTTC
CDR3aa: CAISDSGGRSNYGYTF

v_gene: TRBV14
abundance: once
d_gene: TRBD1
j_gene: TRBJ2-7
CDR3nt: TGTGCCAGCAGCCAAGGACAGGGGGAATCCTACGAGCAGTACTTC
CDR3aa: CASSQGQGESYEQYF

v_gene: TRBV13
abundance: NA
d_gene: NA
j_gene: TRBJ2-1
CDR3nt: TGTGCCAGCAGCCCCTCGACGTATAACAATGAGCAGTTCTTC
CDR3aa: CASSPSTYNNEQFF

v_gene: TRBV5-6
abundance: NA
d_gene: TRBD1
j_gene: TRBJ2-3
CDR3nt: TGTGCCAGCAGCCAACAGGGGGCTAGCACAGATACGCAGTATTTT
CDR3aa: CASSQQGASTDTQYF

v_gene: TRBV27
abundance: NA
d_gene: NA
j_gene: TRBJ1-2
CDR3nt: TGTGCCAGCAGTTCCCAGGGGTTCGGCTACACCTTC
CDR3aa: CASSSQGFGYTF

v_gene: TRBV6-6
abundance: NA
d_gene: NA
j_gene: TRBJ2-1
CDR3nt: TGTGCCAGTAAGGATCCGCGGTCCAATGAGCAGTTCTTC
CDR3aa: CASKDPRSNEQFF

v_gene: TRBV5-1
abundance: NA
d_gene: TRBD1
j_gene: TRBJ1-3
CDR3nt: TGCGCCAGCAGCCCGTCAGGGGGTGTTCGAAACACCATATATTTT
CDR3aa: CASSPSGGVRNTIYF

v_gene: TRBV6-5
abundance: NA
d_gene: NA
j_gene: TRBJ2-5
CDR3nt: TGTGCCAGCAGTTACCTCGTCCGCCAAGAGACCCAGTACTTC
CDR3aa: CASSYLVRQETQYF

v_gene: TRBV5-1
abundance: NA
d_gene: TRBD1
j_gene: TRBJ1-6
CDR3nt: TGCGCCAGCACCAGTACAGGGGCCCAAAATTCACCCCTCCACTTT
CDR3aa: CASTSTGAQNSPLHF

v_gene: TRBV7-9
abundance: NA
d_gene: NA
j_gene: TRBJ1-1
CDR3nt: TGTGCCAGCAGCTCCGGGGGGGGAGGGACTGAAGCTTTCTTT
CDR3aa: CASSSGGGGTEAFF

v_gene: TRBV5-5
abundance: NA
d_gene: TRBD1
j_gene: TRBJ2-7
CDR3nt: TGTGCCAGCAGCTTTTGGGGAAACCCACAACCGGGACAGGGGGCGAATCAGTACTTC
CDR3aa: CASSFWGNPQPGQGANQYF

v_gene: TRBV7-9
abundance: NA
d_gene: NA
j_gene: TRBJ1-1
CDR3nt: TGTGCCAGCAGCCCGGGGCGGGGTTTTAGCACTGAAGCTTTCTTT
CDR3aa: CASSPGRGFSTEAFF

v_gene: TRBV20-1
abundance: NA
d_gene: NA
j_gene: TRBJ2-5
CDR3nt: TGCAGTGCTAGAAGGGAGACCCAGTACTTC
CDR3aa: CSARRETQYF